One and the same sample provided the 20 T cell receptor beta chains below, sequenced in a study of regulatory T cells in long-lasting Graves disease. To make TCR beta libraries, researchers used iRepertoire HTBI primers and Arm-PCR of CDR3 regions. Each CDR3 protein gets one entry after TCRdb re-called the multiplex PCR reads with MiXCR. The repertoire includes 300,000 to 400,000 distinct CDR3 sequences, approximately 16% of them detected once, and about 27% sits in the top ten. As to time point: newly diagnosed GD, antithyroid drugs for less than 3 months. RNA extracted from PBMCs served as the sequencing template. This sample also appeared in a second study, on T cells in Graves' hyperthyroidism and ophthalmopathy.

The input for sequencing was peripheral blood mononuclear cells (PBMCs), taken at new diagnosis, from a patient treated with antithyroid drugs. Every receptor here comes from a man aged 40-50 years with Graves disease.

As for this clonotype: This sequence is one base from a far larger clone and is likely a read error. The chain uses TRBV9 and TRBJ2-7, with D uncertain. Germline CDR1 reads SGDLS; CDR2 reads YYNGEE. The ends were cut back, 1 base at V and 7 bases at J, with 12 bases in the middle. The CDR3 runs 13 residues. CDR3 in amino acids: CASSVNPDNEQYF. The CDR3 region has the DNA TGTGCCAGCAGCGTAAACCCAGACAATGAGCAGTACTTC.

This clonotype has at least ten counts. V gene TRBV11-3 combines with J gene TRBJ2-1; D remains ambiguous. The CDR3 covers 14 residues. Trimming stripped 1 base from V and 0 bases from J, with 4 bases between. Looked up from germline, CDR1 is SGHNT and CDR2 is YENEEA. CDR3 in amino acids: CASSLVYSYNEQFF. CDR3 sequence (DNA): TGTGCCAGCAGCTTAGTCTACTCCTACAATGAGCAGTTCTTC.

This clonotype was seen more than once but under ten times. V and J are TRBV5-1 and TRBJ1-3; no clear D gene. Trimming took off 4 bases at V and 4 bases at J, with 12 bases between the two ends. The CDR3 is 14 residues long. Per germline, CDR1 SGHRS and CDR2 YFSETQ. DNA for the CDR3: TGCGCCAGCAGCCTATCCGGGAGAGGAAACACCATATATTTT. Encoded protein: CASSLSGRGNTIYF.

This clonotype was recorded at least ten times. The V gene is TRBV27, the J gene TRBJ2-1, with D tentatively TRBD1 (5 bases). The CDR3 covers 16 residues. Trimming removed 0 bases at V and 5 bases at J, with 14 bases between. CDR1 and CDR2 from the germline V gene are MNHEY and SMNVEV (reference sequence). The CDR3 region is CASSLSAGSPNNEQFF. For the CDR3, the DNA is TGTGCCAGCAGTTTATCGGCAGGGTCGCCGAACAATGAGCAGTTCTTC.

This clonotype has a count of ten or more. The J gene is TRBJ2-5, the V gene TRBV28, with 9 bases lining up with TRBD2. With 2 bases clipped from V and 5 bases from J, the junction kept 9 bases outside the gene matches. The CDR3 is 16 residues long. CDR1 and CDR2 from the germline V gene are MDHEN and SYDVKM. The CDR3 bases are TGTGCCAGCAGTTTAAGGGCGGGGGGGCCGAGGGAGACCCAGTACTTC. The encoded protein is CASSLRAGGPRETQYF.

This clonotype showed up many times. The V call is TRBV12-3 or TRBV12-4, the J call TRBJ2-2, with D tentatively TRBD1 or TRBD2 (5 bases each). The CDR3 loop spans 17 amino acids. Deletions cut 5 bases from V and 5 bases from J, with 21 bases between. The CDR3 nucleotides are TGTGCCAGCAGTCCCCGAGGGGTGGCCGCTGGGACCGGGGAGCTGTTTTTT. Its protein product is CASSPRGVAAGTGELFF.

This clonotype has at least ten counts. V is TRBV20-1 and J is TRBJ2-5; tentatively, D is TRBD1 (6 bases). The germline gives CDR1 DFQATT, CDR2 SNEGSKA (reference sequence). The CDR3 runs 13 residues. The CDR3: CRVQGPTQETQYF. CDR3 bases: TGCAGGGTACAGGGCCCAACTCAAGAGACCCAGTACTTC.

The chain is built from TRBV6-2 or TRBV6-3 and TRBJ2-1; 7 positions match TRBD1. Germline lookup yields CDR1 MNHEY and CDR2 SVGEGT. V dropped 5 bases and J dropped 4; count of bases not matched to a gene: 8. This CDR3 spans 15 amino acids. The CDR3 bases are TGTGCCAGCAGTGAACGCGAGACAGGGTACAATGAGCAGTTCTTC. Translating gives CASSERETGYNEQFF.

This clonotype was seen at least ten times. This sequence joins TRBV5-1 and TRBJ2-3; maybe TRBD2 (5 bases). V was pared by 0 bases and J by 1 base, with 24 bases between. The CDR3 length is 20 residues. The germline CDR1 and CDR2 sequences are SGHRS and YFSETQ. The CDR3 loop is CASSLGDTGTQRRRTDTQYF. As DNA, the CDR3 is TGCGCCAGCAGCTTGGGGGATACCGGTACCCAGCGGAGACGCACAGATACGCAGTATTTT.

This clonotype came up many times. The V call is TRBV29-1, the J call TRBJ1-1; D remains unclear. The germline gives CDR1 SQVTM, CDR2 ANQGSEA. The germline V and J ends were trimmed by 2 bases and 7 bases, with 20 bases remaining between them. The CDR3 covers 15 residues. DNA for the CDR3: TGCAGCGTTGAAAAAAGTACCGGATGGGTTGATGAAGCTTTCTTT. As protein: CSVEKSTGWVDEAFF. Filled out from reference TRBV29-1 and TRBJ1-1, the complete variable domain reads SAVISQKPSRDICQRGTSLTIQCQVDSQVTMMFWYRQQPGQSLTLIATANQGSEATYESGFVIDKFPISRPNLTFSTLTVSNMSPEDSSIYLCSVEKSTGWVDEAFFGQGTRLTVV.

This sequence joins TRBV5-1 and TRBJ2-7; the D is unclear. The CDR3 sequence is 14 residues long. V shed 5 bases and J shed 0 bases, with 12 bases lying between them. Germline values: CDR1 SGHRS, CDR2 YFSETQ. As DNA, the CDR3 is TGCGCCAGCAGGGGTGACACGAACTCCTACGAGCAGTACTTC. Amino acid sequence: CASRGDTNSYEQYF. Based on the CDR3 plus reference TRBV5-1 and TRBJ2-7, the full variable domain is KAGVTQTPRYLIKTRGQQVTLSCSPISGHRSVSWYQQTPGQGLQFLFEYFSETQRNKGNFPGRFSGRQFSNSRSEMNVSTLELGDSALYLCASRGDTNSYEQYFGPGTRLTVT.

This clonotype was detected ten times or more. This chain uses TRBV28 with TRBJ2-1, with unresolved D. V lost 5 bases and J lost 10, with 9 bases in between. There are 11 residues in the CDR3. Germline V gives CDR1 MDHEN, CDR2 SYDVKM. The CDR3 DNA reads TGTGCCAGCAGTCAATCCCGGGAGCAGTTCTTC. It specifies CASSQSREQFF.

In its sample, this clonotype was seen many times. This chain connects TRBV20-1 to TRBJ1-6; weak D call: TRBD1 (5 bases). Germline lookup yields CDR1 DFQATT and CDR2 SNEGSKA (reference sequence). There are 17 residues in the CDR3. The V end lost 0 bases, the J end lost 8 bases, and 20 bases lay between the germline ends. CDR3 protein: CSAREVARGGTDSPLHF. CDR3 bases: TGCAGTGCTAGAGAGGTGGCGAGGGGAGGTACCGATTCACCCCTCCACTTT.

There are many counts of this clonotype. The chain combines TRBV7-2 with TRBJ1-1, with a weak D call TRBD1 (5 bases). Trimming removed 5 bases at V and 7 bases at J, with 20 bases between. This CDR3 region has 15 residues. CDR1 is SGHTA and CDR2 is FQGNSA in the germline V gene. This CDR3 is CASSQAHAWGGEAFF. In DNA form, the CDR3 reads TGTGCCAGCAGCCAAGCTCATGCATGGGGGGGTGAAGCTTTCTTT.

This clonotype was seen a few times. A single base separates this from a much larger clone, so it may be a read error. The V gene is TRBV12-3 or TRBV12-4, the J gene TRBJ2-3, with TRBD1 matching over 9 bases. The CDR3 covers 14 residues. DNA for the CDR3: TGTGTCAGCAGTTGGGACAGGGGCACAGATACGCAGTATTTT. Its protein is CVSSWDRGTDTQYF.

The gene calls are TRBV19 and TRBJ1-5, with TRBD1 as a possible D gene (5 bases). The CDR3 spans 13 residues. CDR1 is LNHDA, CDR2 SQIVND, per germline (reference sequence). The V and J ends lost 9 bases and 7 bases respectively, with 16 bases between them. The CDR3 region is CASRDFLGQPQHF. The CDR3 DNA is TGTGCCAGCCGGGACTTCCTCGGACAGCCCCAGCATTTT. Using reference TRBV19 and TRBJ1-5 for the parts outside the CDR3, the full variable domain is DGGITQSPKYLFRKEGQNVTLSCEQNLNHDAMYWYRQDPGQGLRLIYYSQIVNDFQKGDIAEGYSVSREKKESFPLTVTSAQKNPTAFYLCASRDFLGQPQHFGDGTRLSIL.

The gene calls are TRBV10-3 and TRBJ2-7, with TRBD1 identical over 10 bases. The CDR3 length is 15 residues. In germline, CDR1 is ENHRY, CDR2 SYGVKD. With 6 bases clipped from V and 2 bases from J, the junction kept 7 bases outside the gene matches. The CDR3 region has the DNA TGTGCCATCAGCCAGTCCGGACAGGGGGCCTACGAGCAGTACTTC. Translated, it gives CAISQSGQGAYEQYF.

This chain links TRBV12-3 or TRBV12-4 with TRBJ2-7; 7 nucleotides align to TRBD2. V trimming: 6 bases; J trimming: 7 bases; junction bases outside the gene matches: 9. The CDR3 sequence is 13 residues long. CDR3 residues: CASRSTGEGEQYF. CDR3 DNA: TGTGCCAGCAGATCAACGGGGGAGGGGGAGCAGTACTTC.

This clonotype was counted ten times or more. V and J are TRBV10-3 and TRBJ1-1; no reliable D call. The length of the CDR3 is 14 residues. Germline loops: CDR1 ENHRY, CDR2 SYGVKD. The ends were cut back, 2 bases at V and 3 bases at J, with 10 bases in the middle. The CDR3 protein is CAISEGVVHTEAFF. The CDR3 region has the DNA TGTGCCATCAGTGAGGGGGTGGTCCACACTGAAGCTTTCTTT.

On this clonotype: Being one base from a much bigger clone, this may be a read error. The chain joins TRBV19 to TRBJ2-5, with TRBD2 matching 11 bases. The tail of the sequence fits TRBJ2-1 better, so the J call may be wrong. The V gene's germline CDR1 is LNHDA and CDR2 SQIVND (reference sequence). The CDR3 is made up of 16 amino acids. The CDR3 DNA reads TGTGCCAGTAGTATGATTAGCGGGGGGGCCATCAATGAGCAGTTCTTC. Its protein is CASSMISGGAINEQFF.